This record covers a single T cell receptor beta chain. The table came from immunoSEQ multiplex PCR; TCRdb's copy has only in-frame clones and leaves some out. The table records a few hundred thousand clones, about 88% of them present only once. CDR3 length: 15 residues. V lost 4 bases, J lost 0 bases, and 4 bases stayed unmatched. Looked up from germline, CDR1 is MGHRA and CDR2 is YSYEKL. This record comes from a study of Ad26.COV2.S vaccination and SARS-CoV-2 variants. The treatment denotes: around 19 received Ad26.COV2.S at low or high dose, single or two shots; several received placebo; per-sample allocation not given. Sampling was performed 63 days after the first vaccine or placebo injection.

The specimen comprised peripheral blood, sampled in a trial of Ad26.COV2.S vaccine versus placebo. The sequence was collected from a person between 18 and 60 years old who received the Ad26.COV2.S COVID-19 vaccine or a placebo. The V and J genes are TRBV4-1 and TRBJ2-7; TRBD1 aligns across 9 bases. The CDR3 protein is CASSPRQGVSYEQYF. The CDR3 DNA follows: TGCGCCAGCAGCCCTCGACAGGGGGTCTCCTACGAGCAGTACTTC.